This entry lists 29 T cell receptor beta chains sequenced from one sample in a study of blood T cell repertoires in COVID-19. Data came from immunoSEQ multiplex PCR; TCRdb stores just in-frame clones and leaves some out. The repertoire holds about 200,000 clones, with 84% as singletons. The sample comprised peripheral blood. The source is a human donor in a cohort sampled during active COVID-19.

The chain joins TRBV6-5 to TRBJ1-6, with 7 positions matching TRBD1. The junction had 4 bases not matched to a gene; V was cut back by 0 bases and J by 8 bases. Germline values: CDR1 MNHEY, CDR2 SVGAGI. The CDR3 consists of 15 residues. In nucleotides, the CDR3 is TGTGCCAGCAGTTACTCGAACAGGGGTTATTCACCCCTCCACTTT. Its protein is CASSYSNRGYSPLHF.

The chain recombines TRBV28 with TRBJ2-7; 7 nucleotides match TRBD2. Trimming removed 8 bases from V and 0 bases from J; junction bases left unmatched: 7. CDR3 length equals 14 residues. Germline CDR1 is MDHEN and CDR2 is SYDVKM. The CDR3 loop reads CASLGGGSSYEQYF. CDR3 bases: TGTGCCAGCCTTGGGGGAGGGAGCTCCTACGAGCAGTACTTC.

The chain employs TRBV27 and TRBJ2-1, with D perhaps matching TRBD1 (6 bases). CDR1 is MNHEY and CDR2 is SMNVEV in the germline V gene (reference sequence). The CDR3 is 12 residues long. The V end was cut by 2 bases, the J end by 9 bases, with 8 bases between. In DNA form, the CDR3 reads TGTGCCAGCAGTTTAAGAGGGGGTGAGCAGTTCTTC. Protein product: CASSLRGGEQFF.

V usage is TRBV29-1 and J usage is TRBJ2-1; tentative D call: TRBD2 (5 bases). V lost 7 bases to trimming and J lost 7 bases, with 26 bases between them. CDR1 SQVTM and CDR2 ANQGSEA come from the germline V gene. The CDR3 runs 16 residues. DNA for the CDR3: TGCAGCGCCGACTACCAGCCTGGCGATCGCAAAAATGAGCAGTTCTTC. Protein: CSADYQPGDRKNEQFF.

V is TRBV5-4 and J is TRBJ1-6; 9 bases map to TRBD1. The CDR3 runs to 14 residues. Trimming cost V 2 bases and J 9 bases; bases outside gene matches: 3. CDR1 SGHNT and CDR2 YYREEE come from the germline V gene (reference sequence). CDR3 in amino acids: CASSFDRGTSPLHF. CDR3 sequence (DNA): TGTGCCAGCAGCTTCGACAGGGGGACTTCACCCCTCCACTTT.

The genes are TRBV5-4 and TRBJ2-2; 9 bases fit TRBD2. Losses at the gene ends were 4 bases for V and 1 base for J; bases not matched to a gene: 2. The CDR3 has 15 amino acids. The germline CDR1 and CDR2 sequences are SGHNT and YYREEE (reference sequence). The CDR3 nucleotides read TGTGCCAGCAGCCCGACTAGCGGGAACACCGGGGAGCTGTTTTTT. Its translation is CASSPTSGNTGELFF.

This chain uses TRBV2 with TRBJ2-2; TRBD2 aligns across 9 bases. J lost 5 bases, V lost 3 bases, and 10 bases had no gene match. Germline CDR1 SNHLY, CDR2 FYNNEI. The CDR3 has 17 residues. The CDR3 loop reads CASSETSYAGGTGELFF. CDR3 in DNA: TGTGCCAGCAGTGAGACGAGTTATGCGGGAGGGACCGGGGAGCTGTTTTTT.

This sequence joins TRBV9 and TRBJ2-2; perhaps TRBD2 as D (6 bases). The CDR3 contains 17 residues. V was pared by 4 bases and J by 3 bases, with 19 bases between. In germline, CDR1 is SGDLS, CDR2 YYNGEE. CDR3: CASSTGEVSWDTGELFF. CDR3 nucleotides: TGTGCCAGCAGCACCGGGGAGGTCTCCTGGGACACCGGGGAGCTGTTTTTT.

This chain uses TRBV7-2 with TRBJ2-7; 8 bases are shared with TRBD1. Germline-derived CDR1 and CDR2 are SGHTA and FQGNSA. The V and J ends lost 4 bases and 1 base, in that order; junction bases with no gene match: 6. This CDR3 is built from 15 residues. The CDR3 DNA follows: TGTGCCAGCAGCTCGCAGGGGGCCGGATCCTACGAGCAGTACTTC. Translating it yields CASSSQGAGSYEQYF. Variable domain in full (rest from reference TRBV7-2 and TRBJ2-7): GAGVSQSPSNKVTEKGKDVELRCDPISGHTALYWYRQSLGQGLEFLIYFQGNSAPDKSGLPSDRFSAERTGGSVSTLTIQRTQQEDSAVYLCASSSQGAGSYEQYFGPGTRLTVT.

J is TRBJ1-5 and V is TRBV30, with TRBD1 as a possible D gene (5 bases). The V gene lost 2 bases and the J gene lost 6 bases, with 14 bases spanning the gap. The CDR3 runs 14 residues. CDR1 GTSNPN and CDR2 SVGIG come from the germline V gene (reference sequence). CDR3 sequence reads: CAWSRAGNRQPQHF. The CDR3 nucleotides read TGTGCCTGGAGTAGGGCAGGGAATCGTCAGCCCCAGCATTTT.

The gene calls are TRBV28 and TRBJ2-3, with a weak D call TRBD2 (6 bases). The V gene's germline CDR1 is MDHEN and CDR2 SYDVKM. This CDR3 spans 17 amino acids. V lost 3 bases and J 9 bases, leaving 25 bases between the germline ends. For the CDR3, the DNA is TGTGCCAGCAGTTTTGGGGCGAGGGACTTTTACATGTTGACGCAGTATTTT. It encodes CASSFGARDFYMLTQYF.

The V gene is TRBV28, the J gene TRBJ2-3; 14 nucleotides align to TRBD2. Looked up from germline, CDR1 is MDHEN and CDR2 is SYDVKM. This CDR3 comprises 18 residues. J lost 5 bases, V lost 4 bases, and 11 bases had no gene match. CDR3 sequence: CASSSPPGLAGVGDTQYF. The CDR3 DNA reads as TGTGCCAGCAGTTCCCCTCCGGGACTAGCGGGGGTGGGAGATACGCAGTATTTT.

This clone was counted a few times. The chain carries TRBV10-1 and TRBJ2-1; 9 nucleotides line up with TRBD1. The CDR3 length is 14 residues. In germline, CDR1 is WNHNN, CDR2 SYGVQD (reference sequence). V trimming: 8 bases; J trimming: 7 bases; junction bases outside the gene matches: 9. The CDR3 protein is CASSRGQGGNEQFF. The CDR3 nucleotides are TGCGCCAGCTCCAGGGGACAGGGTGGTAATGAGCAGTTCTTC.

This chain's CDR3 is CASSQDPTGAYGYTF. CDR3 sequence (DNA): TGCGCCAGCAGCCAAGACCCGACAGGGGCCTATGGCTACACCTTC. J is TRBJ1-2 and V is TRBV4-1; TRBD1 matches at 8 bases. Germline trimming cut 0 bases from V and 4 bases from J; bases unmatched to any gene: 4. CDR3 length: 15 amino acids. Germline V gene lookup returns CDR1 MGHRA and CDR2 YSYEKL.

This sequence joins TRBV5-4 and TRBJ2-5; D gene ambiguous. Germline assignment: CDR1 SGHNT and CDR2 YYREEE (reference sequence). The CDR3 sequence is 13 residues long. The V and J ends lost 0 bases and 3 bases respectively, with 6 bases between them. CDR3 region: CASSLDRKETQYF. Here the CDR3 DNA reads TGTGCCAGCAGCTTGGACAGAAAAGAGACCCAGTACTTC.

The chain combines TRBV27 with TRBJ2-2; 9 bases fit TRBD1. This CDR3 contains 16 residues. Trimming removed 5 bases from V and 4 bases from J; junction bases left unmatched: 8. Germline-derived CDR1 and CDR2 are MNHEY and SMNVEV (reference sequence). CDR3: CASSATGGASTGELFF. DNA for the CDR3: TGTGCCAGCAGTGCTACAGGGGGCGCGAGCACCGGGGAGCTGTTTTTT.

This chain links TRBV4-2 with TRBJ2-1; tentative D call: TRBD2 (6 bases). V lost 2 bases and J 6 bases, leaving 14 bases between the germline ends. The CDR3 consists of 15 residues. Germline CDR1 and CDR2: LGHNA and YNFKEQ. CDR3 region: CASSQSGGSPNEQFF. CDR3 sequence (DNA): TGTGCCAGCAGCCAATCTGGGGGGTCCCCCAATGAGCAGTTCTTC.

This clone was observed a few times. The genes are TRBV5-1 and TRBJ1-5; D remains ambiguous. Trimming removed 4 bases at V and 0 bases at J, with 5 bases between. Germline V lookup: CDR1 SGHRS, CDR2 YFSETQ. The CDR3 runs 13 residues. The CDR3 DNA reads as TGCGCCAGCAGCCGGTATAGCAATCAGCCCCAGCATTTT. As protein: CASSRYSNQPQHF.

The sample holds a few counts of this clone. This chain links TRBV28 with TRBJ1-5; D uncertain. This CDR3 region has 11 residues. With 5 bases removed from V and 4 bases from J, the gap between germline ends came to 3 bases. Per germline, CDR1 MDHEN and CDR2 SYDVKM. The DNA of the CDR3 is TGTGCCAGCAGTACAAATCAGCCCCAGCATTTT. Translated: CASSTNQPQHF.

The chain couples TRBV4-1 to TRBJ2-5; 7 bases line up with TRBD2. Germline trimming cut 3 bases from V and 1 base from J; bases unmatched to any gene: 11. Germline loops: CDR1 MGHRA, CDR2 YSYEKL. There are 17 residues in the CDR3. The CDR3 loop is CASSHPTRDYPQETQYF. Written as DNA, the CDR3 is TGCGCCAGCAGCCACCCTACCCGGGACTACCCCCAAGAGACCCAGTACTTC.

CDR3 residues: CATSRYDRTLLSYEQYF. In DNA, the CDR3 is TGTGCCACCAGCAGATACGACAGGACCCTTCTCTCCTACGAGCAGTACTTC. This chain uses TRBV15 with TRBJ2-7; D is possibly TRBD1 (6 bases). Germline CDR1 reads LNHNV; CDR2 reads YYDKDF (reference sequence). This CDR3 spans 17 amino acids. V lost 2 bases and J lost 0, with 17 bases in between.

This chain links TRBV5-6 with TRBJ2-2, with TRBD2 matching over 9 bases. The CDR3 covers 19 residues. V gave up 4 bases and J gave up 2 bases; unmatched junction bases: 15. The germline CDR1 and CDR2 sequences are SGHDT and YYEEEE. This CDR3 is CASSLEGRGTSRNTGELFF. The CDR3 nucleotides read TGTGCCAGCAGCCTAGAGGGAAGAGGGACTAGCAGAAACACCGGGGAGCTGTTTTTT. The complete variable domain, with remaining parts taken from reference TRBV5-6 and TRBJ2-2, reads DAGVTQSPTHLIKTRGQQVTLRCSPKSGHDTVSWYQQALGQGPQFIFQYYEEEERQRGNFPDRFSGHQFPNYSSELNVNALLLGDSALYLCASSLEGRGTSRNTGELFFGEGSRLTVL.

The chain combines TRBV3-1 (or the pseudogene TRBV3-2) with TRBJ2-7; D call uncertain. V was pared by 2 bases and J by 0 bases, with 11 bases between. CDR1 and CDR2 from the germline V gene are LGHDT and YNNKEL (reference sequence). The CDR3 extends over 15 amino acids. The CDR3 sequence: CASSQSAYYSYEQYF. CDR3 sequence (DNA): TGTGCCAGCAGCCAAAGTGCCTACTACTCCTACGAGCAGTACTTC.

The rearrangement links TRBV6-1 to TRBJ1-2; the D gene is possibly TRBD1 (5 bases). CDR3 length equals 14 residues. V was trimmed by 0 bases and J by 6 bases, leaving 11 bases between them. The germline CDR1 and CDR2 sequences are MNHNS and SASEGT. Here the CDR3 reads CASSEALAGHGYTF. The CDR3 DNA reads TGTGCCAGCAGTGAAGCGCTGGCAGGGCATGGCTACACCTTC.

V usage is TRBV2 and J usage is TRBJ2-7; D remains unclear. V was pared by 5 bases and J by 1 base, with 3 bases between. Looked up from germline, CDR1 is SNHLY and CDR2 is FYNNEI. CDR3 size: 11 residues. This CDR3 is CASSYSYEQYF. In DNA form, the CDR3 reads TGTGCCAGCAGTTATTCCTACGAGCAGTACTTC. Together with reference TRBV2 and TRBJ2-7, the CDR3 gives the full variable domain: EPEVTQTPSHQVTQMGQEVILRCVPISNHLYFYWYRQILGQKVEFLVSFYNNEISEKSEIFDDQFSVERPDGSNFTLKIRSTKLEDSAMYFCASSYSYEQYFGPGTRLTVT.

This rearrangement joins TRBV10-3 to TRBJ2-5; 8 nucleotides line up with TRBD1. V was clipped by 4 bases and J by 5 bases; unmatched bases: 6. The germline V gene encodes CDR1 ENHRY and CDR2 SYGVKD. The CDR3 length is 14 residues. The chain's CDR3 is CAISGGRGRETQYF. CDR3 coding DNA: TGTGCCATCAGTGGGGGCAGGGGGCGTGAGACCCAGTACTTC.

The chain employs TRBV2 and TRBJ2-3, with D uncertain. V lost 0 bases and J lost 0, with 19 bases in between. The length of the CDR3 is 19 residues. Germline V gives CDR1 SNHLY, CDR2 FYNNEI. The CDR3 DNA reads as TGTGCCAGCAGTGAAGCGCTCGATATCACCTCTACTAGCACAGATACGCAGTATTTT. It is translated as CASSEALDITSTSTDTQYF.

The chain joins TRBV5-1 to TRBJ2-6; TRBD1 matches at 8 bases. Unmatched junction bases numbered 12, after V lost 2 bases and J lost 2 bases. From germline, CDR1 is SGHRS and CDR2 YFSETQ. CDR3 length: 19 residues. The CDR3 nucleotides read TGCGCCAGCAGCTTCACAACCGACAGGGGACGAGCTGGGGCCAACGTCCTGACTTTC. The encoded protein is CASSFTTDRGRAGANVLTF.

The chain combines TRBV19 with TRBJ2-5; D is possibly TRBD2 (5 bases). Between the trimmed V and J ends, which lost 3 bases and 0 bases, there was a span of 11 bases. Per germline, CDR1 LNHDA and CDR2 SQIVND (reference sequence). The CDR3 contains 15 residues. The CDR3 loop reads CASSISGKYQETQYF. CDR3 DNA sequence: TGTGCCAGTAGTATTTCGGGAAAATACCAAGAGACCCAGTACTTC.